Listed below are T cell receptor beta chains from one sample, sequenced in a study of cytomegalovirus exposure and HLA in healthy donors. Clones were read by immunoSEQ multiplex PCR, and TCRdb kept only the in-frame ones, dropping some. The data show roughly 200,000 clones, over 65% seen once. The sequenced sample was PBMCs. These receptors all stem from a man between 18 and 29 years old in good health and CMV-seronegative. CDR3s include the opening cysteine and the closing phenylalanine or tryptophan. A D gene is named only where the DNA matches it firmly. Size is stated for part of the rows, as once, few or many counts, or as a class when the clone is expanded.

size	J	length	V	D	DNA	CDR3
NA	TRBJ2-7	14	TRBV12-5	NA	TGTGCTAGTGGTACCACTCTTCGGGGATACGAGCAGTACTTC	CASGTTLRGYEQYF
NA	TRBJ1-1	16	TRBV7-3	TRBD1	TGTGCCAGCAGCTCTCACGGCGGGACAGGGATTCGTGCAGCTTTCTTT	CASSSHGGTGIRAAFF
NA	TRBJ1-2	14	TRBV5-4	TRBD1	TGTGCCAGCAGCGAGGACAGGGGGTCTTTCGGCTACACCTTC	CASSEDRGSFGYTF
NA	TRBJ2-7	14	TRBV5-1	NA	TGCGCCAGCAGCGCAGGGGGGTCTACCTACGAGCAGTACTTC	CASSAGGSTYEQYF
few	TRBJ1-4	12	TRBV6-5	TRBD1	TGTGCCAGCAGTGGGGGGACAGGGCCACTGTTTTTT	CASSGGTGPLFF
NA	TRBJ1-2	15	TRBV5-4	NA	TGTGCCAGCAGCGCCCAGGACAAACTTAACTATGGCTACACCTTC	CASSAQDKLNYGYTF
NA	TRBJ1-2	15	TRBV4-1	NA	TGCGCCAGCAGCCAAGGTGCGTGGGGCGTTCGTGGCTACACCTTC	CASSQGAWGVRGYTF
NA	TRBJ2-3	15	TRBV18	TRBD2	TGTGCCAGCTCACCGGGACTAGCGGGTCCAGATACGCAGTATTTT	CASSPGLAGPDTQYF
NA	TRBJ1-1	13	TRBV19	NA	TGTGCCAGTAGTACGGGACTAAACACTGAAGCTTTCTTT	CASSTGLNTEAFF
few	TRBJ1-3	14	TRBV9	NA	TGTGCCAGCAGCGCGTCAGGTCCTGGAAACACCATATATTTT	CASSASGPGNTIYF
NA	TRBJ1-1	15	TRBV30	NA	TGTGCCTGGAGGTCGAGGGCCCTAGGAAACACTGAAGCTTTCTTT	CAWRSRALGNTEAFF
NA	TRBJ1-5	14	TRBV6-5	NA	TGTGCCAGCAGTCCCGGGGGTTGGGATCAGCCCCAGCATTTT	CASSPGGWDQPQHF
few	TRBJ2-3	15	TRBV7-9	TRBD2	TGTGCCAGCAGCTTGACTAGCGGGAGTGCAGATACGCAGTATTTT	CASSLTSGSADTQYF